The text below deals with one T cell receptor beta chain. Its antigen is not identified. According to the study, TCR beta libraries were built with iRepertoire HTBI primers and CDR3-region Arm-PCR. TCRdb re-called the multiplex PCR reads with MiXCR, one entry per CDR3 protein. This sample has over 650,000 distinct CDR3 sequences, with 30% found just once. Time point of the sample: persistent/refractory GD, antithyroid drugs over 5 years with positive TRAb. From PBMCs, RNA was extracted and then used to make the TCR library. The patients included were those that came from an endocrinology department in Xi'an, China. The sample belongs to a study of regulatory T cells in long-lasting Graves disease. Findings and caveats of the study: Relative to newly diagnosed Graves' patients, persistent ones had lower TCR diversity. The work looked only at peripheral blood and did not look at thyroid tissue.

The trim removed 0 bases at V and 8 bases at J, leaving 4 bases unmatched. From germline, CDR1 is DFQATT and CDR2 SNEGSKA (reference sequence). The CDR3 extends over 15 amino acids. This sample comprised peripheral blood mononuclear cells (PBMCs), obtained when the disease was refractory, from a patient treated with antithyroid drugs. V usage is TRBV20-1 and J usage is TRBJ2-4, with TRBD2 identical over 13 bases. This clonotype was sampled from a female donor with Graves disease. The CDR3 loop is CSARDRTSGRDIQYF. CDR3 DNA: TGCAGTGCTAGAGATAGGACTAGCGGGAGAGACATTCAGTACTTC.